The clone carrying this TCR beta chain has more than one count but fewer than ten. The antigen is not known. Sequencing targeted expressed TCRB transcripts, as all isolated RNA had been reverse transcribed. Sequencing was performed with immunoSEQ multiplex PCR; in TCRdb, only in-frame clones are kept and a portion is missing. The sample holds 400,000 or so clones; over 8.5% are singletons and the top ten take around 0.66%. This sample was taken from a study of beta chain features in type 1 diabetes. General observations from the study: Among patients with Type 1 diabetes, TCRB CDR3s were moderately but significantly shorter in every one of the four CD4+ subsets.

The receptor's source is a man aged 30 to 39 with type 1 diabetes. The sequenced material came from central memory CD4+ T cells from blood.

This CDR3 reads CASSFMDRTEAFF. CDR3 nucleotides: TGCGCCAGCAGCTTTATGGACAGGACTGAAGCTTTCTTT. The chain employs TRBV5-1 and TRBJ1-1; 7 bases are shared with TRBD1. Germline V CDR1 and CDR2: SGHRS, YFSETQ. Trimming at V came to 2 bases and at J to 5 bases, leaving 3 bases not matched to a gene. This CDR3 contains 13 residues.